The text below deals with one T cell receptor (beta chain). The antigen this receptor binds is unknown. No base quality information exists; no much larger clone differs at one position. The CDR3 numbers 16 residues from cysteine through phenylalanine. Kept here is only the CDR3 DNA, which spans 48 bases and is read in frame from base 1. Trimmed from V: 1 base; trimmed from J: 4 bases; junction bases lacking a gene match: 7. CDR1 LGHNT and CDR2 FRNRAP were looked up in the germline V gene. This sample is drawn from a study of identifying expanded T cells in peripheral blood (dated by TCRdb to the late 2010s). In the study overall: Separate aliquots of the same genomic DNA pool were sequenced to produce technical replicates, and four replicates were compared in pairs. What the study reported, not specific to this receptor: Across all healthy-donor time intervals, the beta-binomial model significantly lowered both the number of clones called differentially abundant and the false-positive rate. For all healthy donors, the variance in clone template counts between two-week samples rose significantly as total template count increased. The authors expected biological variance in healthy repertoires might increase further over much longer intervals such as months to years. Between technical replicates the binomial model flagged about 1.2 differentially abundant clones, whereas over roughly 2 weeks the binomial model flagged about 15 and over approximately four weeks about 19.

During the collection period, no infections or other immune events were recorded for the healthy donors. To calibrate time-dependent variance in a beta-binomial model of T-cell clone differential abundance, blood repertoires from healthy donors were used as a training cohort. The training cohort included 10 or so healthy donors, of whom 3 were female and 7 were male. Donor ages ranged from about 29 to 70 years, with an average of around 45 years. Obtained from a commercial supplier, whole blood was collected from each healthy donor at three time points set 2 to 3 weeks apart. For immunosequencing, genomic DNA was extracted from unsorted whole blood. The immunoSEQ Assay, which uses bias-controlled multiplex PCR amplification of genomic DNA, was used to profile TCRbeta CDR3 regions. The study's processing was this. To quantify the absolute abundance of each unique TCRbeta CDR3 region, the sequences were collapsed and filtered. Differential abundance was assessed using a binomial (Fisher-equivalent) model and a beta-binomial model in which time-dependent variance fitted from healthy donors was added. Any clone with fewer than 5 combined templates was excluded, and a clone was called differentially abundant if its Benjamini-Hochberg FDR was below 0.01. The form v = (b*log(k)+a)^2 was used to model beta-binomial variance as a function of total template count across the two samples. TCRdb provides this immuneACCESS table in a form limited to in-frame rearrangements. Some clones are lacking; in checked studies, under half of them reflect an unresolved V gene, and why the rest are absent is not known. The V and J calls and clone size are taken from that table; D and trimming were inferred from the DNA. Across this sample there are about 47,000 clones, with 70% to 85% seen only once. The top ten clonotypes cover approximately 15% of the sample.

The sample consisted of blood. The chain employs TRBV12-5 and TRBJ2-7, with 10 central nucleotides matching TRBD2. This sequence was found in a person between 18 and 75 years old in good health. The DNA reads TGTGCTAGTGGTTTGGATAGCGGGGGGATAAAGTACGAGCAGTACTTC. Translation gives CASGLDSGGIKYEQYF.